The 23 T cell receptor beta chains below all came from one sample that was sequenced in a study of blood T cell repertoires in COVID-19. Sequencing was performed with immunoSEQ multiplex PCR; in TCRdb, only in-frame clones are kept and a portion is missing. Altogether roughly 260,000 clones are present, about nine tenths being singletons, with the ten largest covering around 10%. The source material was peripheral blood. These TCRs come from a man aged 40-50 years who had recovered from COVID-19.

This clone was seen a single time. The chain links TRBV5-4 to TRBJ2-7; possibly TRBD2 for D (5 bases). Trimming left V 0 bases short and J 0 bases short, with 7 bases between. Germline CDR1 SGHNT, CDR2 YYREEE (reference sequence). This CDR3 spans 14 amino acids. The CDR3 reads CASSLGESSYEQYF. CDR3 DNA sequence: TGTGCCAGCAGCTTGGGGGAGAGCTCCTACGAGCAGTACTTC. Drawing the rest from reference TRBV5-4 and TRBJ2-7, the complete variable domain is ETGVTQSPTHLIKTRGQQVTLRCSSQSGHNTVSWYQQALGQGPQFIFQYYREEENGRGNFPPRFSGLQFPNYSSELNVNALELDDSALYLCASSLGESSYEQYFGPGTRLTVT.

This sequence joins TRBV11-2 and TRBJ2-1; tentatively, D is TRBD2 (7 bases). Trimming shortened V by 5 bases and J by 1 base, and 15 bases separated the two germline ends. Germline values: CDR1 SGHAT, CDR2 FQNNGV. This CDR3 is 16 amino acids long. The CDR3 protein is CASSKKGRGSYNEQFF. The CDR3 DNA follows: TGTGCCAGCAGCAAAAAGGGGAGGGGGTCCTACAATGAGCAGTTCTTC.

V and J are TRBV6-2 or TRBV6-3 and TRBJ2-1; D gene unclear. Germline CDR1 and CDR2: MNHEY and SVGEGT. This CDR3 comprises 12 residues. V lost 5 bases, J lost 9 bases, and 11 bases lay in between. DNA for the CDR3: TGTGCCAGCAGTACCCGTTTCGGTGAGCAGTTCTTC. This sequence encodes CASSTRFGEQFF.

The chain recombines TRBV5-8 with TRBJ2-1; TRBD2 might be the D (6 bases). V gave up 1 base and J gave up 0 bases, with 8 bases separating them. The CDR3 is 15 residues long. Germline V lookup: CDR1 SGHTS, CDR2 YDEGEE. The CDR3 nucleotides read TGTGCCAGCAGCTTGTTCGGGAGCTCCTACAATGAGCAGTTCTTC. Encoded protein: CASSLFGSSYNEQFF.

The chain carries TRBV7-8 and TRBJ2-7, with 8 bases fitting TRBD2. V was clipped by 6 bases and J by 2 bases; unmatched bases: 6. CDR1 and CDR2 (germline): SGHVS, FQNEAQ. The CDR3 is 14 residues long. The CDR3 here is CASSLREGPYEQYF. In DNA form, the CDR3 reads TGTGCCAGCAGTTTACGGGAGGGTCCCTACGAGCAGTACTTC.

This sequence joins TRBV5-1 and TRBJ2-2; TRBD2 agrees at 8 bases. This CDR3 comprises 15 residues. CDR1 is SGHRS, CDR2 YFSETQ, per germline. Germline trimming cut 1 base from V and 5 bases from J; bases unmatched to any gene: 4. The CDR3 DNA follows: TGCGCCAGCAGCTTGTCCGGACTAGCTACCGGGGAGCTGTTTTTT. Its protein product is CASSLSGLATGELFF.

The rearrangement uses TRBV2 and TRBJ2-5; D perhaps matches TRBD2 (5 bases). The V gene lost 4 bases and the J gene lost 2 bases, with 8 bases spanning the gap. Germline lookup yields CDR1 SNHLY and CDR2 FYNNEI. The CDR3 has 13 amino acids. The CDR3 sequence: CASSAWRQETQYF. In nucleotides, the CDR3 is TGTGCCAGCAGTGCTTGGAGGCAAGAGACCCAGTACTTC.

This chain links TRBV5-1 with TRBJ2-2, with 14 bases that match TRBD2. Trimming cost V 1 base and J 1 base; bases outside gene matches: 6. The germline CDR1 and CDR2 sequences are SGHRS and YFSETQ. This CDR3 region has 19 residues. Written as DNA, the CDR3 is TGCGCCAGCAGCTTGAGGACTAGCGGGGGGATAATGAACACCGGGGAGCTGTTTTTT. Its translation: CASSLRTSGGIMNTGELFF.

The rearrangement joins TRBV19 to TRBJ2-1; 10 positions agree with TRBD2. J gave up 8 bases and V 3 bases, and 4 bases lay outside the gene matches. The CDR3 spans 14 residues. CDR1 is LNHDA and CDR2 is SQIVND in the germline V gene (reference sequence). The CDR3 DNA reads TGTGCCAGTAGTATCAGCGGGGGGGCGCATGAGCAGTTCTTC. This gives the protein CASSISGGAHEQFF. The variable domain in full, completed from reference TRBV19 and TRBJ2-1, reads DGGITQSPKYLFRKEGQNVTLSCEQNLNHDAMYWYRQDPGQGLRLIYYSQIVNDFQKGDIAEGYSVSREKKESFPLTVTSAQKNPTAFYLCASSISGGAHEQFFGPGTRLTVL.

This clone occurred once. J is TRBJ2-3 and V is TRBV5-4; 12 nucleotides line up with TRBD1. This CDR3 is built from 19 residues. Germline CDR1 and CDR2: SGHNT and YYREEE (reference sequence). V was clipped by 4 bases and J by 3 bases; unmatched bases: 15. In nucleotides, the CDR3 is TGTGCCAGCAGCCAAAGCATCGTGGGACAGGGGGCTTCGACAGATACGCAGTATTTT. Protein sequence: CASSQSIVGQGASTDTQYF.

The chain uses TRBV5-6 and TRBJ2-3, with TRBD2 matching 14 bases. This CDR3 is built from 16 residues. V gave up 0 bases and J gave up 10 bases; unmatched junction bases: 7. In germline, CDR1 is SGHDT, CDR2 YYEEEE. DNA for the CDR3: TGTGCCAGCAGCTTGGACCGACTAGCGGGGGGGCCCCCGCAGTATTTT. Amino acids: CASSLDRLAGGPPQYF.

In its sample, this clone was seen a few times. The chain combines TRBV7-3 with TRBJ2-1; TRBD2 matches 13 bases. The junction had 2 bases not matched to a gene; V was cut back by 0 bases and J by 6 bases. CDR3 length equals 16 residues. CDR1 and CDR2 from the germline V gene are SGHTA and FQGTGA. CDR3 in DNA: TGTGCCAGCAGCTTAACCGGGACTAGCGGGACCAATGAGCAGTTCTTC. It yields the protein CASSLTGTSGTNEQFF.

CDR3 sequence (DNA): TGTGCCAGTAGTATCAGGGGCCAAAACACTGAAGCTTTCTTT. Residues: CASSIRGQNTEAFF. This sequence joins TRBV19 and TRBJ1-1; a possible D gene is TRBD1 (6 bases). V was pared by 3 bases and J by 2 bases, with 10 bases between. The germline gives CDR1 LNHDA, CDR2 SQIVND (reference sequence). The CDR3 extends over 14 amino acids. The full variable domain, in which reference TRBV19 and TRBJ1-1 provide the parts outside the CDR3, is DGGITQSPKYLFRKEGQNVTLSCEQNLNHDAMYWYRQDPGQGLRLIYYSQIVNDFQKGDIAEGYSVSREKKESFPLTVTSAQKNPTAFYLCASSIRGQNTEAFFGQGTRLTVV.

This chain uses TRBV7-2 with TRBJ2-1, with no clear D. From germline, CDR1 is SGHTA and CDR2 FQGNSA. The CDR3 spans 14 residues. Trimming pared 5 bases from V and 0 bases from J, leaving 8 bases between. CDR3 residues: CASSQVSSYNEQFF. The CDR3 DNA is TGTGCCAGCAGCCAGGTTAGCTCCTACAATGAGCAGTTCTTC. Using reference TRBV7-2 and TRBJ2-1 for the parts outside the CDR3, the full variable domain is GAGVSQSPSNKVTEKGKDVELRCDPISGHTALYWYRQSLGQGLEFLIYFQGNSAPDKSGLPSDRFSAERTGGSVSTLTIQRTQQEDSAVYLCASSQVSSYNEQFFGPGTRLTVL.

V is TRBV20-1 and J is TRBJ2-1; perhaps TRBD2 as D (7 bases). Germline V lookup: CDR1 DFQATT, CDR2 SNEGSKA (reference sequence). V shed 8 bases and J shed 15 bases, with 11 bases lying between them. The CDR3 sequence is 8 residues long. CDR3 DNA sequence: TGCAGTTTGGGGGGGCGGTTCTTC. As protein: CSLGGRFF.

In the case of this clone: Other DNA variants within this sample encode the same CDR3. The chain has TRBV11-3 and TRBJ2-7; 7 nucleotides match TRBD2. Per germline, CDR1 SGHNT and CDR2 YENEEA. V trimming: 3 bases; J trimming: 4 bases; junction bases outside the gene matches: 3. The CDR3 consists of 13 residues. The CDR3 nucleotides are TGTGCCAGCAGCTTGGGGGGAGGGTACGAGCAGTACTTC. It codes for CASSLGGGYEQYF.

The chain uses TRBV14 and TRBJ1-3; D gene uncertain. The CDR3 runs to 18 residues. Germline lookup yields CDR1 SGHDN and CDR2 FVKESK. The germline V and J ends were trimmed by 0 bases and 1 base, with 16 bases remaining between them. CDR3 nucleotides: TGTGCCAGCAGCCAAGAAGTGTGGGCCGAACTTTCTGGAAACACCATATATTTT. It encodes CASSQEVWAELSGNTIYF.

This chain joins TRBV6-5 and TRBJ2-1, with TRBD2 matching 11 bases. Germline-derived CDR1 and CDR2 are MNHEY and SVGAGI. Trimming cost V 5 bases and J 5 bases; bases outside gene matches: 2. The length of the CDR3 is 14 residues. This CDR3 is CASSPSGGNNEQFF. The CDR3, as DNA: TGTGCCAGCAGTCCTAGCGGGGGGAACAATGAGCAGTTCTTC.

This rearrangement joins TRBV19 to TRBJ1-1; D gene unclear. The CDR3 sequence is 16 residues long. V lost 6 bases to trimming and J lost 11 bases, with 28 bases between them. CDR1 is LNHDA and CDR2 is SQIVND in the germline V gene (reference sequence). In DNA, the CDR3 is TGTGCCAGTAGCACCCCGGTCGGGATACAACTCAAGGTCGCTTTCTTT. This sequence encodes CASSTPVGIQLKVAFF. The variable domain in full, completed from reference TRBV19 and TRBJ1-1, reads DGGITQSPKYLFRKEGQNVTLSCEQNLNHDAMYWYRQDPGQGLRLIYYSQIVNDFQKGDIAEGYSVSREKKESFPLTVTSAQKNPTAFYLCASSTPVGIQLKVAFFGQGTRLTVV.

The chain carries TRBV19 and TRBJ2-2; 8 positions agree with TRBD1. V lost 10 bases and J lost 4; bases outside the gene matches: 11. This CDR3 comprises 15 residues. Germline V gives CDR1 LNHDA, CDR2 SQIVND (reference sequence). CDR3 coding DNA: TGTGCCACCAACCAGGGGGCGCACAGCACCGGGGAGCTGTTTTTT. This sequence encodes CATNQGAHSTGELFF. The full variable domain, in which reference TRBV19 and TRBJ2-2 provide the parts outside the CDR3, is DGGITQSPKYLFRKEGQNVTLSCEQNLNHDAMYWYRQDPGQGLRLIYYSQIVNDFQKGDIAEGYSVSREKKESFPLTVTSAQKNPTAFYLCATNQGAHSTGELFFGEGSRLTVL.

The rearrangement links TRBV11-2 to TRBJ2-7, with 9 bases identical to TRBD2. Germline CDR1 is SGHAT and CDR2 is FQNNGV. V dropped 4 bases and J dropped 3; count of bases not matched to a gene: 4. CDR3 length: 14 residues. The CDR3 DNA reads TGTGCCAGCAGCTCCCTGCGGGGGGGCTACGAGCAGTACTTC. Amino acids: CASSSLRGGYEQYF.

This clone showed up just a few times. The chain is built from TRBV5-1 and TRBJ1-2; D gene uncertain. The CDR3 loop spans 14 amino acids. Germline V gene lookup returns CDR1 SGHRS and CDR2 YFSETQ. V shed 3 bases and J shed 4 bases, with 13 bases lying between them. The CDR3 DNA sequence: TGCGCCAGCAGCTCCGAAGAGGGTGCCTATGGCTACACCTTC. This sequence encodes CASSSEEGAYGYTF.

The chain is built from TRBV18 and TRBJ1-3; TRBD1 is a possible D gene (5 bases). Germline CDR1 reads KGHSH; CDR2 reads LQKENI. This CDR3 has 16 residues. The V end lost 3 bases, the J end lost 2 bases, and 14 bases lay between the germline ends. The CDR3 nucleotides read TGTGCCAGCTCACCCTACAGGACCGATGCTGGAAACACCATATATTTT. This translates into CASSPYRTDAGNTIYF.